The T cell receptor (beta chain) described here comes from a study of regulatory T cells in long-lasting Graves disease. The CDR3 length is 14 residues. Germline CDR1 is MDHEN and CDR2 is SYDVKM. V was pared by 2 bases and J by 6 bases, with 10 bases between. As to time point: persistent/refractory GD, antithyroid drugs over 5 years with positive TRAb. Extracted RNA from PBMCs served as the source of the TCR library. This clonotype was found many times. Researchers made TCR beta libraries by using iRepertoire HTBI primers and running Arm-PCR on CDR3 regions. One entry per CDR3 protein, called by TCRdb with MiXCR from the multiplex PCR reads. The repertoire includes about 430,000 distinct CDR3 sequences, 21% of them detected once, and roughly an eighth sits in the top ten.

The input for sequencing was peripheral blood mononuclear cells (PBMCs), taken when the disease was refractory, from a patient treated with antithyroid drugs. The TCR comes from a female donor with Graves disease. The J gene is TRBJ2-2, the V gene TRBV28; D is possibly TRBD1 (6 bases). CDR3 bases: TGTGCCAGCAGTTTAATGGGGGCCGCCGGGGAGCTGTTTTTT. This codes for CASSLMGAAGELFF.